The present T cell receptor beta chain was sequenced within a study of blood T cell repertoires in COVID-19 (dated by TCRdb to the early 2020s). For context, the study as a whole: The collaborator samples originated in the United States, Italy and Spain and spanned the acute and convalescent phases of COVID-19. The material from the prospective study consisted of cDNA or gDNA derived from T cells, B-cell-depleted T cells, or PBMCs. The dataset comprised deeply sampled blood TCRbeta repertoires from subjects exposed to, actively infected with, or recovered from COVID-19. The repertoires were released in a freely available public database intended as a resource for research on the immune response to SARS-CoV-2. Samples came from the ongoing ImmuneRACE study (first 160 participants) plus 1,254 subjects from 6 global collaborators. Sample metadata almost always included a de-identified subject ID, COVID-19 status, age in years and sex. Where available, HLA class I and class II types were taken from metadata supplied by the sample provider and were not determined by assay-based typing.

Findings and caveats that apply to the study as a whole: How much clinical and demographic metadata was included differed by source and by participant, and the metadata was provided uncurated.

Samples from volunteer blood donors who had recovered from COVID-19 were contributed by a second Seattle source. Whole blood was collected in K2EDTA tubes by collaborating institutions according to the institutions' own protocols. For TCRbeta analysis, collaborators shipped samples as frozen whole blood, isolated PBMCs, or DNA extracted from either of those sample types. The germline V and J ends show losses of 7 bases and 6 bases respectively, and no gene match explains 9 bases of the junction. Measured from the cysteine to the phenylalanine, the CDR3 is 14 residues long. Only the CDR3 portion is preserved as DNA: 42 bases, with reading frame beginning at the first base. The germline V gene encodes CDR1 SQVTM and CDR2 ANQGSEA. TCRbeta CDR3 regions were amplified from genomic DNA by means of the immunoSEQ Assay, a bias-controlled multiplex PCR. The authors' analysis ran thus. Nucleated cell counts per sample were estimated from amplification of reference gene primers within the assay. To quantify the absolute abundance of each unique TCRbeta CDR3 rearrangement, sequence reads were collapsed and filtered. For each sample, productive Simpson clonality was calculated as the square root of Simpson's diversity index over productive rearrangements. Entries here come from immuneACCESS through TCRdb and include only in-frame sequences with V and J called. Some clones fail to appear in such tables; in the studies checked, an unresolved V gene covers under half of the shortfall, and the cause of the remainder is unknown. The D gene and trimming were derived from the DNA, and the V and J assignments and clone size from that table. This sample lists fewer than 200,000 clones; approximately 84% were detected once. In total, the top ten clones hold roughly 8% of the sample.

Regarding this clone: The antigen it binds to is not known. No base quality information exists; no much larger clone differs at one position.

This clonotype originated in a man aged 35 to 55 who had recovered from COVID-19. Recombination connected TRBV29-1 to TRBJ2-3, with 11 bases in between that match TRBD1. Sequences were obtained from peripheral blood. The DNA sequence is TGCAGCGGGGGACAGGGGGTTTTCACGGATACGCAGTATTTT. The translation is CSGGQGVFTDTQYF.